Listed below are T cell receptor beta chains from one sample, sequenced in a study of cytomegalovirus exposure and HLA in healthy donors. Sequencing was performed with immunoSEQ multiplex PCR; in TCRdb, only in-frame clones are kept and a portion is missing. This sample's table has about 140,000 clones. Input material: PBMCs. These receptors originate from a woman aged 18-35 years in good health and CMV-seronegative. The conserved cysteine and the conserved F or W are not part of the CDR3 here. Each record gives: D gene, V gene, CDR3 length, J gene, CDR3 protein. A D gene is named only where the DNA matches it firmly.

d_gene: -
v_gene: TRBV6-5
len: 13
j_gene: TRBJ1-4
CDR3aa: ASSYHQATNEKLF

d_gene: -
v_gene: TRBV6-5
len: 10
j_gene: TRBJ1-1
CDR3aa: ASSFPGTEAF

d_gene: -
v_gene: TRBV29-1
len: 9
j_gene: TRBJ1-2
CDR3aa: SVIFSYGYT

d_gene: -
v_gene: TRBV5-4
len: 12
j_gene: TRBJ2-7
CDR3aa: ASSVDSGAYEQY

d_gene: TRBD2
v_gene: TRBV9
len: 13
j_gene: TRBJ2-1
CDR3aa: ASSTGLAKGHEQF

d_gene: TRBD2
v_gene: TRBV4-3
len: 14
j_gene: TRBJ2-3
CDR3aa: ASSQAAGASTDTQY

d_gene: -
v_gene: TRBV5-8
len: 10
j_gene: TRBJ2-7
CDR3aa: ASNILSYEQY

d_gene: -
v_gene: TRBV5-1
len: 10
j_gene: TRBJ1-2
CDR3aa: ASSSTDYGYT

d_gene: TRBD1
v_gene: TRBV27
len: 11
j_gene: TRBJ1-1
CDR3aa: ASTDRVGTEAF

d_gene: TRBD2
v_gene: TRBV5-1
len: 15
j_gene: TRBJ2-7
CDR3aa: ASSHRTSGPLSYEQY

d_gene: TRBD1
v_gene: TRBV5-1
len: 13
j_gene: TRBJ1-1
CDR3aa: ASSLIDRAFGEAF

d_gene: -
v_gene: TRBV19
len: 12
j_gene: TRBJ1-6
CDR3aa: ASSLQASNSPLH

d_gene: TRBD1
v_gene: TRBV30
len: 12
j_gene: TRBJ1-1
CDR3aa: AWSAKDRVPEAF

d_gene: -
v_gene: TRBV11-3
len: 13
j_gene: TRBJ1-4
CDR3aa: ASSLKSGVREKLF

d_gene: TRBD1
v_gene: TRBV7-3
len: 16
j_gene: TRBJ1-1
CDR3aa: ASSLSITGDGRATEAF

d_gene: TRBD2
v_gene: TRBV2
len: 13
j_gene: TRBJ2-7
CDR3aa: ASSGRLAETYEQY

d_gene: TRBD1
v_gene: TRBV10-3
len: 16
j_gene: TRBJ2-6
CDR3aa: AISEPGQGVSGANVLT

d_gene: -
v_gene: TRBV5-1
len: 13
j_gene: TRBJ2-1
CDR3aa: ASSLLGISYNEQF

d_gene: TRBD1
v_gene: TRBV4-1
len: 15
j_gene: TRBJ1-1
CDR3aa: ASSQAGTVLENTEAF

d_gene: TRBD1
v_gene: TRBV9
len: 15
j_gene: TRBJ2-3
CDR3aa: ASSVGDSPGRTDTQY

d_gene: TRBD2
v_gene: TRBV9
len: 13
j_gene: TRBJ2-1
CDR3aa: ASSTGLADYNEQF

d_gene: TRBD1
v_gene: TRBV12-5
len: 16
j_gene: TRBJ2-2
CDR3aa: ASGLVRYPGGDGGELF

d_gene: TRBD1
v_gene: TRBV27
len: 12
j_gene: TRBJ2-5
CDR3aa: ASTPTGTEETQY

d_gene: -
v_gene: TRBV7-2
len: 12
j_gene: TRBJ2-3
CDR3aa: ASSVDYTTDTQY

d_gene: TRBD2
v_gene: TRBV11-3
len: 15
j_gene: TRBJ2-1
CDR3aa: ASSLGTSGLSYNEQF

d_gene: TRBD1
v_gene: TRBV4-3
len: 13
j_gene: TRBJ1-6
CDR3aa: ASSRGQGANSPLH

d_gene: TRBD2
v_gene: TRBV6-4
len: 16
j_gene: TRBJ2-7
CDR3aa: ATLLRPGGTSGSGEQY

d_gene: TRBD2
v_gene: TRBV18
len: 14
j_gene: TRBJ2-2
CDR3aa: ASSPRLAGVAGELF

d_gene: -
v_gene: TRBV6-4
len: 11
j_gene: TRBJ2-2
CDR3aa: ASSEQPTGELF

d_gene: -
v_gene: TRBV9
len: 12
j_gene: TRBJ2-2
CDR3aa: ASSVMRNTGELF

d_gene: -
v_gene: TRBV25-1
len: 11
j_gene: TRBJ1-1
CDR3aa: ASSGVWNTEAF

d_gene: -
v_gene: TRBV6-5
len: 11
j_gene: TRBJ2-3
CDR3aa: ASSYGYLDTQY

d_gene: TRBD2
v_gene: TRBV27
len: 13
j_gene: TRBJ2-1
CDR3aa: ASTLSGNPYNEQF

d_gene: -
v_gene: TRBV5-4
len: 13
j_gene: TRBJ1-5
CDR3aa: ASSFWSGEHQPQH

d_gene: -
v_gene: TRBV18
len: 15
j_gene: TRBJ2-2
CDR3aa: ASSPPGQYLRTGELF

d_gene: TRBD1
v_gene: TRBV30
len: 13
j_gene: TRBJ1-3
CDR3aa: AWNQNTGAGNTIY

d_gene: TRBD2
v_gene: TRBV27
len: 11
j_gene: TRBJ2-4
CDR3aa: ASSPGRANIQY

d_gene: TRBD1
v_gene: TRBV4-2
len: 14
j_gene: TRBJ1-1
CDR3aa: ASRPRDSAMNTEAF

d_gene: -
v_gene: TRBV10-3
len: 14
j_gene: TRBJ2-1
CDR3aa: AISAVADSSYNEQF

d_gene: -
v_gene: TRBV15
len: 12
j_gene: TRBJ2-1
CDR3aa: ATSKRSLYNEQF

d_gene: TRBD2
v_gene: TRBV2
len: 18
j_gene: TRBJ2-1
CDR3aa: ASSEELLSGLAGGKNEQF

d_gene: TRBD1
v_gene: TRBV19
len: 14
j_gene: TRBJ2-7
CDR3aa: ASSMGPGQGTYEQY

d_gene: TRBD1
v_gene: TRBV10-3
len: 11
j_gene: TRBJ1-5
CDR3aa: ACRDRVNQPQH

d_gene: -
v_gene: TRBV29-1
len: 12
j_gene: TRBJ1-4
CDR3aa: SVRSPGAAEKLF

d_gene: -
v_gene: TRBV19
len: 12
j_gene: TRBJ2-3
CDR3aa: ASRPSSSPDTQY